The present entry profiles one TCR beta chain with its context. Its antigen is not known. The data originate from a study of cytomegalovirus exposure and HLA in healthy donors. Study overall: In terms of ancestry, the Caucasian-associated cluster contained 75% to 85% of the approximately 400 genotyped donors. Study conclusions and caveats: Among the CMV-associated chains, three were confirmed in vitro as specific for CMV antigens. Because they were indistinguishable, some V segments, including TRBV6-2 and TRBV6-3, were excluded.

The trim removed 2 bases at V and 7 bases at J, leaving 7 bases unmatched. This CDR3 has 16 amino acids. Looked up from germline, CDR1 is LGHNA and CDR2 is YNFKEQ. Vbeta (60) and Jbeta (13) primers were used in the PCR. Method: immunoSEQ multiplex PCR; TCRdb's copy keeps in-frame clones and lacks some. Of fewer than 250,000 clones listed, 82% are singletons. The rearrangement uses TRBV4-2 and TRBJ2-1; 11 positions match TRBD2. Material for sequencing was PBMCs. The TCR sequence derives from a man aged 35 to 55 in good health and CMV-seropositive. CDR3 nucleotide sequence: TGTGCCAGCAGCCAATTTCCTAGCGGGAGGACAAATGAGCAGTTCTTC. The encoded protein is CASSQFPSGRTNEQFF.